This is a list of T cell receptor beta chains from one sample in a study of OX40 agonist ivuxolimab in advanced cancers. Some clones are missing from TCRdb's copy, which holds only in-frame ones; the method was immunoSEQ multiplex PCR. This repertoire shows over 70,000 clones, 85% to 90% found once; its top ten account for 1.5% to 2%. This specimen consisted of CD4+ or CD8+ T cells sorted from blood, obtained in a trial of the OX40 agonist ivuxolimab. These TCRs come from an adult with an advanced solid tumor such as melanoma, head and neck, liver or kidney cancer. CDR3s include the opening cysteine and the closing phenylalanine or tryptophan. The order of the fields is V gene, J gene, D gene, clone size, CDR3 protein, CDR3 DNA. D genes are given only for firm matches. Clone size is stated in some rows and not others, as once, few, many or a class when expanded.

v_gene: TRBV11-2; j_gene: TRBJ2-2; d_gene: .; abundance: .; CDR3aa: CASSMTALNTGELFF; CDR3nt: TGTGCCAGCAGCATGACAGCTCTGAACACCGGGGAGCTGTTTTTT
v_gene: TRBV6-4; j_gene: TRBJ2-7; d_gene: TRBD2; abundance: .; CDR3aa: CASSGPAGSSYEQYF; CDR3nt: TGTGCCAGCAGCGGACCAGCGGGGAGCTCCTACGAGCAGTACTTC
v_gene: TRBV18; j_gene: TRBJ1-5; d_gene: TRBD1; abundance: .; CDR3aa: CASSRQGDSNQPQHF; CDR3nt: TGTGCCAGCTCACGACAGGGGGATAGCAATCAGCCCCAGCATTTT
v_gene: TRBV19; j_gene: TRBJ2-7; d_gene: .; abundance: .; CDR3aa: CASSLVRGIGTEQYF; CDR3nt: TGTGCCAGTAGTCTAGTCCGCGGGATTGGGACCGAGCAGTACTTC
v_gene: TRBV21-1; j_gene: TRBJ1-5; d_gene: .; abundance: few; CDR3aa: CASRGQPQHF; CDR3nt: TGTGCCAGCAGGGGTCAGCCCCAGCATTTT
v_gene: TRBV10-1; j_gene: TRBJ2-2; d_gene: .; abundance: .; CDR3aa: CASLRGTGELFF; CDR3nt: TGCGCCAGTCTTAGGGGCACCGGGGAGCTGTTTTTT
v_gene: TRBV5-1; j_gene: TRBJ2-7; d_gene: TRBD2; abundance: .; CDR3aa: CASSLAASGVYEQYF; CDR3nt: TGCGCCAGCAGCTTGGCGGCTAGCGGGGTCTACGAGCAGTACTTC
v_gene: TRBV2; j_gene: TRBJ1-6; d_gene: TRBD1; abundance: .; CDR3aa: CASRTGQGGSPLHF; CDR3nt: TGTGCCAGCAGAACCGGACAGGGAGGTTCACCCCTCCACTTT
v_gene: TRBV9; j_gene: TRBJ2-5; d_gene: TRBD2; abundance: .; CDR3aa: CASSVDSGGAGLETQYF; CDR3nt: TGTGCCAGCAGCGTAGATAGCGGGGGGGCCGGTTTAGAGACCCAGTACTTC
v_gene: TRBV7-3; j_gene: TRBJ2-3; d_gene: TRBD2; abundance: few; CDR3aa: CASSRRLAGGLTDTQYF; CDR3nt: TGTGCCAGCAGCCGGCGACTAGCGGGGGGCCTCACAGATACGCAGTATTTT
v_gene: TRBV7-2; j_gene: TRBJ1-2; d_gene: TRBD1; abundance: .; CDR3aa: CASSQGERGYTF; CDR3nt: TGTGCCAGCAGCCAGGGGGAGCGCGGCTACACCTTC
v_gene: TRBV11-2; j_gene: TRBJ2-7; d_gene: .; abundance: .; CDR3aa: CASSFRTLRTYEQYF; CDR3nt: TGTGCCAGCAGCTTCCGGACACTTAGGACCTACGAGCAGTACTTC
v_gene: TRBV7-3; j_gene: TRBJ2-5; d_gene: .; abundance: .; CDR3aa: CASSLSETQYF; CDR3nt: TGTGCCAGCAGCTTATCAGAGACCCAGTACTTC
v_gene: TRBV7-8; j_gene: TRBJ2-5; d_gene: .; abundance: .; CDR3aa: CASSWPKGTGEETQYF; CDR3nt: TGTGCCAGCAGCTGGCCAAAGGGAACGGGAGAAGAGACCCAGTACTTC
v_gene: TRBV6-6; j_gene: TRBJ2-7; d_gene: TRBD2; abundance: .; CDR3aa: CASTSSGGRSYEQYF; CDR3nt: TGTGCCAGCACCAGTAGCGGGGGGCGCTCCTACGAGCAGTACTTC
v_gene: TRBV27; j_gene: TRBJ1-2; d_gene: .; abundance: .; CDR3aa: CASSDGQRYGYTF; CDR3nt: TGTGCCAGCAGTGATGGACAGAGATATGGCTACACCTTC
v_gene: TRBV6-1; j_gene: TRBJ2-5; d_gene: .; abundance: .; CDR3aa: CASSETSTQYF; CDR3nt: TGTGCCAGCAGCGAAACCTCGACCCAGTACTTC
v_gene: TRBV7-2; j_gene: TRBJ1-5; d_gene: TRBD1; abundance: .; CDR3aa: CASSSKTGAQPQHF; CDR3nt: TGTGCCAGCAGCTCCAAGACAGGGGCCCAGCCCCAGCATTTT
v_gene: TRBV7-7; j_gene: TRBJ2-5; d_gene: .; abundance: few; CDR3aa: CASSLEGNVRQTQYF; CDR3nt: TGTGCCAGCAGCTTAGAGGGGAATGTGAGACAGACCCAGTACTTC
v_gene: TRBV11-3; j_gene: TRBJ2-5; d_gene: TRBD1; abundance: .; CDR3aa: CASSLVPLGGAGQETQYF; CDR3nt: TGTGCCAGCAGCTTGGTGCCCTTAGGGGGCGCGGGCCAAGAGACCCAGTACTTC
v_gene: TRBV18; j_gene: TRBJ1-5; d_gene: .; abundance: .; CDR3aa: CASSPGQGANQPQHF; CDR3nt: TGTGCCAGCTCACCCGGACAAGGGGCTAATCAGCCCCAGCATTTT
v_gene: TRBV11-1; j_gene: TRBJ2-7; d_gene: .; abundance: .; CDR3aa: CASSLLGPSGEQYF; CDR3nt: TGTGCCAGCAGCTTGTTGGGTCCATCAGGCGAGCAGTACTTC
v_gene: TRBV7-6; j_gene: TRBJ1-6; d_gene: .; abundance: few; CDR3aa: CASSPHPAENSPLHF; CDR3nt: TGTGCCAGCAGCCCTCACCCGGCAGAGAATTCACCCCTCCACTTT
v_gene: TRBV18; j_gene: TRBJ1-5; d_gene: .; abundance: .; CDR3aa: CASSPPTDSNQPQHF; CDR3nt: TGTGCCAGCTCACCGCCGACAGATAGCAATCAGCCCCAGCATTTT
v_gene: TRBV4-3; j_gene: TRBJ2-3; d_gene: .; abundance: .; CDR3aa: CASSQGLTDTQYF; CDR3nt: TGCGCCAGCAGCCAAGGTCTTACAGATACGCAGTATTTT
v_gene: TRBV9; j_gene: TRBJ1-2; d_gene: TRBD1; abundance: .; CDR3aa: CASSVTGQGPYTF; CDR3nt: TGTGCCAGCAGCGTAACGGGACAGGGGCCCTACACCTTC
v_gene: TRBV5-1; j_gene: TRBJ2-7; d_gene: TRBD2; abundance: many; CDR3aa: CASSFRASGSYEQYF; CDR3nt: TGCGCCAGCAGCTTCCGGGCTAGCGGATCCTACGAGCAGTACTTC
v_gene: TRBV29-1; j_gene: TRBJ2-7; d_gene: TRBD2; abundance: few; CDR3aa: CSAVPGLAGGEQYF; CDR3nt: TGCAGCGCCGTACCGGGACTAGCGGGAGGCGAGCAGTACTTC
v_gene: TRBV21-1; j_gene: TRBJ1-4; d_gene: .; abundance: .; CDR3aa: CASSSDRVHLEEKLFF; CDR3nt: TGTGCCAGCAGCTCAGACAGAGTCCATTTAGAGGAAAAACTGTTTTTT
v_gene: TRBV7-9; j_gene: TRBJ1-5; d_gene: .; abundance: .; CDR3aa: CASSPPSGREGQPQHF; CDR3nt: TGTGCCAGCAGCCCCCCGTCCGGCAGGGAAGGTCAGCCCCAGCATTTT
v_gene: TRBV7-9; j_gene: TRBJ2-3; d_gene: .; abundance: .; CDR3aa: CASSLDGGRTDTQYF; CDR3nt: TGTGCCAGCAGCTTAGATGGCGGACGCACAGATACGCAGTATTTT
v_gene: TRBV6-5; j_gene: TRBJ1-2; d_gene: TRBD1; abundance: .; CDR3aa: CASSRQGEGNYGYTF; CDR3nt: TGTGCCAGCAGTCGGCAGGGGGAGGGGAACTATGGCTACACCTTC
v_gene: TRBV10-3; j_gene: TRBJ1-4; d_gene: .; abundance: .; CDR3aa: CAISDRVEEKLFF; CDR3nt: TGTGCCATCAGTGACAGGGTCGAGGAAAAACTGTTTTTT
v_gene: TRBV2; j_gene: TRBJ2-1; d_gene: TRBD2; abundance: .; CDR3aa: CASTGLAGNEQFF; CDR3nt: TGTGCCAGCACGGGGCTAGCGGGTAATGAGCAGTTCTTC
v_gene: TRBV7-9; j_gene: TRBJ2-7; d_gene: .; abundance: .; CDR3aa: CASSSRAGQFYEQYF; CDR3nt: TGTGCCAGCAGCTCAAGGGCCGGACAGTTCTACGAGCAGTACTTC
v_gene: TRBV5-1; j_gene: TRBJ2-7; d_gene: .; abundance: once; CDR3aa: CASSLGGRYEQYF; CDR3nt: TGCGCCAGCAGCTTGGGGGGGAGGTACGAGCAGTACTTC